A single sample is the source of the 13 T cell receptor beta chains below, sequenced in a study of cytomegalovirus exposure and HLA in healthy donors. This table comes from immunoSEQ multiplex PCR, and its TCRdb copy is limited to in-frame clones, with some not included. Among 150,000 to 200,000 clones listed, 84% were seen once. The sequencing sample was made of PBMCs. These TCRs come from a man in his late teens or twenties in good health and CMV-seropositive.

This clone occurred once. This chain uses TRBV9 with TRBJ2-7; 8 bases match TRBD2. V shed 0 bases, J shed 0 bases, and the junction held 5 bases outside the gene matches. The CDR3 spans 16 residues. Germline V lookup: CDR1 SGDLS, CDR2 YYNGEE. CDR3 amino acids: CASSVAAGGNSYEQYF. CDR3 bases: TGTGCCAGCAGCGTAGCTGCGGGAGGTAACTCCTACGAGCAGTACTTC.

The chain carries TRBV7-3 and TRBJ1-2; a possible D gene is TRBD1 (5 bases). The CDR3 totals 14 residues. Germline V gives CDR1 SGHTA, CDR2 FQGTGA. V lost 1 base, J lost 2 bases, and 8 bases lay in between. The CDR3 coding sequence is TGTGCCAGCAGCTTAAGGGGCAGGAACTATGGCTACACCTTC. Protein sequence: CASSLRGRNYGYTF.

In DNA, the CDR3 is TGTGCCAGCAGTTTTCGGGGACAATCCACAGATACGCAGTATTTT. Translated, it gives CASSFRGQSTDTQYF. The chain recombines TRBV28 with TRBJ2-3; TRBD1 might be the D (6 bases). Trimming removed 3 bases at V and 2 bases at J, with 12 bases between. This CDR3 comprises 15 residues. Germline V CDR1 and CDR2: MDHEN, SYDVKM.

This clone was picked up one time. The chain couples TRBV19 to TRBJ2-6; D is unclear. The V end lost 8 bases, the J end lost 4 bases, and 9 bases lay between the germline ends. Germline CDR1 LNHDA, CDR2 SQIVND (reference sequence). The CDR3 consists of 13 residues. The CDR3, as DNA: TGTGCCAGTCGGGTAACCGGGGCCAACGTCCTGACTTTC. It specifies CASRVTGANVLTF.

In its sample, this clone was seen a few times. The chain employs TRBV11-3 and TRBJ2-1; possible D gene TRBD2, 6 bases. This CDR3 is 17 amino acids long. Between the trimmed V and J ends, which lost 4 bases and 5 bases, there was a span of 21 bases. Germline CDR1 SGHNT, CDR2 YENEEA. CDR3 protein: CASSSRLGSWGDNEQFF. CDR3 nucleotides: TGTGCCAGCAGCTCCCGACTAGGGAGTTGGGGAGACAATGAGCAGTTCTTC. The variable domain in full, completed from reference TRBV11-3 and TRBJ2-1, reads EAGVVQSPRYKIIEKKQPVAFWCNPISGHNTLYWYLQNLGQGPELLIRYENEEAVDDSQLPKDRFSAERLKGVDSTLKIQPAELGDSAVYLCASSSRLGSWGDNEQFFGPGTRLTVL.

About this clone itself: At the DNA level, this CDR3 is encoded by other sequences in the same sample as well. This chain joins TRBV28 and TRBJ2-1; 12 nucleotides align to TRBD2. Germline CDR1 reads MDHEN; CDR2 reads SYDVKM. With 4 bases clipped from V and 7 bases from J, the junction kept 5 bases outside the gene matches. The CDR3 runs 15 residues. CDR3 sequence reads: CASSSLAGGRNEQFF. The CDR3 DNA is TGTGCCAGCAGTTCTCTAGCGGGAGGGCGGAATGAGCAGTTCTTC.

About this clone: This CDR3 is also generated by other DNA sequences in the sample. The chain has TRBV28 and TRBJ2-1, with 9 positions matching TRBD2. Germline V gene lookup returns CDR1 MDHEN and CDR2 SYDVKM. The V segment lost 8 bases and the J segment 4 bases; nucleotides outside the gene matches: 6. CDR3 length: 14 residues. CDR3 sequence: CASGPGLAYNEQFF. For the CDR3, the DNA is TGTGCCAGCGGACCCGGACTAGCGTACAATGAGCAGTTCTTC.

In DNA, the CDR3 is TGCGCCAGCAGCTTCCTCCTTGAGGGGGCGCCTGAAGCTTTCTTT. Encoded protein: CASSFLLEGAPEAFF. The genes are TRBV5-1 and TRBJ1-1; TRBD1 aligns across 7 bases. Germline V CDR1 and CDR2: SGHRS, YFSETQ. This CDR3 region has 15 residues. With 2 bases clipped from V and 6 bases from J, the junction kept 10 bases outside the gene matches. Variable domain in full (rest from reference TRBV5-1 and TRBJ1-1): KAGVTQTPRYLIKTRGQQVTLSCSPISGHRSVSWYQQTPGQGLQFLFEYFSETQRNKGNFPGRFSGRQFSNSRSEMNVSTLELGDSALYLCASSFLLEGAPEAFFGQGTRLTVV.

The chain has TRBV27 and TRBJ1-1; weak D call: TRBD1 (6 bases). Trimming pared 6 bases from V and 3 bases from J, leaving 14 bases between. The CDR3 has 14 residues. From germline, CDR1 is MNHEY and CDR2 SMNVEV (reference sequence). The DNA for the CDR3 is TGTGCCAGCAGAGCACAGGGCTGGTACACTGAAGCTTTCTTT. Residues: CASRAQGWYTEAFF.

The CDR3 region has the DNA TGTGCCAGTAGTTCCCGGGACAGCAAGGGAATCTATGGCTACACCTTC. Translated, it gives CASSSRDSKGIYGYTF. The genes are TRBV19 and TRBJ1-2; 7 bases match TRBD1. Germline V gene sequence: CDR1 LNHDA, CDR2 SQIVND (reference sequence). The CDR3 is made up of 16 amino acids. V dropped 5 bases and J dropped 4; count of bases not matched to a gene: 13.

V usage is TRBV7-2 and J usage is TRBJ2-1, with TRBD2 as a possible D gene (5 bases). Germline assignment: CDR1 SGHTA and CDR2 FQGNSA. The CDR3 is made up of 12 amino acids. V lost 8 bases and J 8 bases, leaving 13 bases between the germline ends. CDR3 sequence: CASSREFDEQFF. The CDR3 DNA follows: TGTGCCAGCTCGAGGGAGTTCGATGAGCAGTTCTTC. Drawing the rest from reference TRBV7-2 and TRBJ2-1, the complete variable domain is GAGVSQSPSNKVTEKGKDVELRCDPISGHTALYWYRQSLGQGLEFLIYFQGNSAPDKSGLPSDRFSAERTGGSVSTLTIQRTQQEDSAVYLCASSREFDEQFFGPGTRLTVL.

J is TRBJ1-5 and V is TRBV6-1, with a possible D match to TRBD1 (5 bases). The CDR3 extends over 16 amino acids. V shed 4 bases and J shed 4 bases, with 17 bases lying between them. CDR1 and CDR2 (germline): MNHNS, SASEGT. CDR3 amino acids: CASSAMGGLRNQPQHF. The CDR3 nucleotides read TGTGCCAGCAGTGCGATGGGGGGTCTACGAAATCAGCCCCAGCATTTT.

This chain connects TRBV28 to TRBJ1-5, with TRBD1 as a possible D gene (6 bases). The germline CDR1 and CDR2 sequences are MDHEN and SYDVKM. Trimming took 6 bases from V and 6 from J, leaving 15 bases between them. CDR3 length: 14 residues. The CDR3 spells CASSLGGDTQPQHF. DNA for the CDR3: TGTGCCAGCAGCCTAGGGGGTGACACTCAGCCCCAGCATTTT.